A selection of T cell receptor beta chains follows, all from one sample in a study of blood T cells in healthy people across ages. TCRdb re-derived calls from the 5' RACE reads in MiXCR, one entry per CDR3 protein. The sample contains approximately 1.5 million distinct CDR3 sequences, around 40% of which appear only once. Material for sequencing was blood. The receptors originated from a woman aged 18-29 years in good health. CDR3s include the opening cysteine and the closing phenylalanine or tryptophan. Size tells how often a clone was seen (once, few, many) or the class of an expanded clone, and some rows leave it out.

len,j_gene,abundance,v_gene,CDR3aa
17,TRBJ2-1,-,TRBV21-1,CASSKVDRISIYNEQFF
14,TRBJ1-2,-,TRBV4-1,CASRHTGSTYGYTF
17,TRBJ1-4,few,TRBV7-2,CASSLIGRQATNEKLFF
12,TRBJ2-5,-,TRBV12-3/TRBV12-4,CASSVSGGRAYF
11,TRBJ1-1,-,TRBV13,CASSLRIEAFF
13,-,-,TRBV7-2,CASSGQVRGEQYF
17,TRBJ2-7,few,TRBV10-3,CAISKIKTGGNIYEQYF
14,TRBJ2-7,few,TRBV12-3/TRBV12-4,CASSFGLANYEQYF
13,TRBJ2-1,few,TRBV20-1,CSASLGTSYEQFF
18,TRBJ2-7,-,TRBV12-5,CASGLVLAGGLSYNEQYF
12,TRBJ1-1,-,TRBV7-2,CASSLVDLQAFF
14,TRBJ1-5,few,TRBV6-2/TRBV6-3,CASSYRGLEQPQHF
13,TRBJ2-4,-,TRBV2,CASSDGPRDIQYF
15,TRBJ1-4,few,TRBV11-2,CASSLVNSWGEKLFF
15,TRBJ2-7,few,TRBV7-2,CASSLSGAAVGEQYF
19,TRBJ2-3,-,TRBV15,CATSRDFQGSWFGTDTQYF
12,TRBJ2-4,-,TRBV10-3,CAVSEAEVKQYF
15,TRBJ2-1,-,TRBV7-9,CASLHPQSSYNEQFF
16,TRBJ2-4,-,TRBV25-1,CASSESGGGAKNIQYF
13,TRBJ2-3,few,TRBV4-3,CASSQANGDTQYF